The 19 T cell receptor beta chains in this list originate from one sample, sequenced in a study of blood T cell repertoires in COVID-19. Profiled with immunoSEQ multiplex PCR; TCRdb holds only in-frame clones, not every one. The repertoire consists of about 260,000 clones, with 75% to 90% occurring once and the leading ten covering roughly 4.5%. What was sequenced was peripheral blood. The receptors stem from a man in his 60s who had recovered from COVID-19.

This clone appeared a single time. The chain links TRBV5-1 to TRBJ1-4, with TRBD1 as a possible D gene (6 bases). CDR1 is SGHRS, CDR2 YFSETQ, per germline. The CDR3 is made up of 15 amino acids. V lost 2 bases and J 5 bases, leaving 13 bases between the germline ends. This chain's CDR3 is CASSFLGAANEKLFF. DNA for the CDR3: TGCGCCAGCAGCTTCTTGGGGGCCGCGAATGAAAAACTGTTTTTT.

This clone was detected once. The chain has TRBV5-1 and TRBJ2-3; 10 bases fit TRBD2. This CDR3 has 15 amino acids. CDR1 is SGHRS, CDR2 YFSETQ, per germline. The J segment lost 4 bases and the V segment lost 3 bases, leaving 5 bases of the junction unmatched. CDR3 DNA sequence: TGCGCCAGCAGCTACCTTAGCGGGAGGTCAGATACGCAGTATTTT. It specifies CASSYLSGRSDTQYF.

The V gene is TRBV6-4, the J gene TRBJ2-3, with D possibly being TRBD2 (6 bases). This CDR3 region has 15 residues. V lost 4 bases and J lost 0, with 11 bases in between. The germline V gene has CDR1 MRHNA and CDR2 SNTAGT. The CDR3 nucleotides are TGTGCCAGCAGTGCCGCGGGGACTAGCACAGATACGCAGTATTTT. Residues: CASSAAGTSTDTQYF.

The V and J genes are TRBV19 and TRBJ1-4, with TRBD1 as a possible D gene (6 bases). V was pared by 5 bases and J by 11 bases, with 15 bases between. From germline, CDR1 is LNHDA and CDR2 SQIVND (reference sequence). The CDR3 sequence is 13 residues long. In nucleotides, the CDR3 is TGTGCCAGTAGTTTCCCAGGGGCCTCCAAACTGTTTTTT. Its protein product is CASSFPGASKLFF. Variable domain in full (rest from reference TRBV19 and TRBJ1-4): DGGITQSPKYLFRKEGQNVTLSCEQNLNHDAMYWYRQDPGQGLRLIYYSQIVNDFQKGDIAEGYSVSREKKESFPLTVTSAQKNPTAFYLCASSFPGASKLFFGSGTQLSVL.

The gene calls are TRBV9 and TRBJ1-2; 8 bases map to TRBD1. The CDR3 has 12 amino acids. From germline, CDR1 is SGDLS and CDR2 YYNGEE. V was clipped by 4 bases and J by 9 bases; unmatched bases: 5. This CDR3 is CASSSDRDRYTF. CDR3 bases: TGTGCCAGCAGCTCGGACAGGGATCGCTACACCTTC.

This chain connects TRBV2 to TRBJ1-2, with TRBD1 matching over 10 bases. Per the germline V gene, CDR1 is SNHLY and CDR2 is FYNNEI. The J segment lost 7 bases and the V segment lost 8 bases, leaving 10 bases of the junction unmatched. The CDR3 has 14 amino acids. The CDR3 DNA reads TGTGCCAGCGCCCGGCGACAGGGGGCGGGTGGCTACACCTTC. It specifies CASARRQGAGGYTF. Supplemented by reference TRBV2 and TRBJ1-2, the full variable domain reads EPEVTQTPSHQVTQMGQEVILRCVPISNHLYFYWYRQILGQKVEFLVSFYNNEISEKSEIFDDQFSVERPDGSNFTLKIRSTKLEDSAMYFCASARRQGAGGYTFGSGTRLTVV.

In this sample, this clone turned up a few times. V gene TRBV5-1 combines with J gene TRBJ2-1; D might be TRBD1 (6 bases). Germline CDR1 SGHRS, CDR2 YFSETQ. CDR3 size: 15 residues. V lost 0 bases and J lost 9, with 16 bases in between. This CDR3 is CASSLGAGAQGEQFF. Written as DNA, the CDR3 is TGCGCCAGCAGCTTGGGAGCAGGGGCCCAAGGTGAGCAGTTCTTC.

The chain links TRBV28 to TRBJ2-4, with D maybe TRBD2 (6 bases). This CDR3 comprises 16 residues. Germline V gene lookup returns CDR1 MDHEN and CDR2 SYDVKM. V was shortened by 5 bases and J by 13 bases, with 27 bases between the two germline ends. CDR3 nucleotide sequence: TGTGCCAGCAGTCCGAGGCCGGGTGGAGGGGAGATCACCCAGTACTTC. Residues: CASSPRPGGGEITQYF.

This clone was counted a few times. The rearrangement uses TRBV11-2 and TRBJ1-1; 7 nucleotides agree with TRBD1. The CDR3 loop spans 15 amino acids. Germline assignment: CDR1 SGHAT and CDR2 FQNNGV. The junction had 6 bases not matched to a gene; V was cut back by 5 bases and J by 0 bases. In DNA form, the CDR3 reads TGTGCCAGCAGCACAGGGGACATCCTGAACACTGAAGCTTTCTTT. It specifies CASSTGDILNTEAFF.

CDR3 DNA: TGTGCCAGCTCACCAAAGCTATGGTCAGGGGAGTCGTTTACGCAGTATTTT. This gives the protein CASSPKLWSGESFTQYF. The chain is built from TRBV18 and TRBJ2-3, with a weak D call TRBD1 (6 bases). Per germline, CDR1 KGHSH and CDR2 LQKENI. The CDR3 has 17 amino acids. Trimming took 2 bases from V and 8 from J, leaving 23 bases between them.

This rearrangement joins TRBV5-1 to TRBJ1-4, with TRBD1 identical over 12 bases. Losses at the gene ends were 4 bases for V and 7 bases for J; bases not matched to a gene: 8. There are 16 residues in the CDR3. Germline lookup yields CDR1 SGHRS and CDR2 YFSETQ. This CDR3 reads CASSAEGQGAGEKLFF. Written as DNA, the CDR3 is TGCGCCAGCAGCGCCGAGGGACAGGGGGCCGGTGAAAAACTGTTTTTT. Using reference TRBV5-1 and TRBJ1-4 for the parts outside the CDR3, the full variable domain is KAGVTQTPRYLIKTRGQQVTLSCSPISGHRSVSWYQQTPGQGLQFLFEYFSETQRNKGNFPGRFSGRQFSNSRSEMNVSTLELGDSALYLCASSAEGQGAGEKLFFGSGTQLSVL.

This clone was found a few times. The chain couples TRBV9 to TRBJ2-7; tentatively, D is TRBD2 (6 bases). The ends were cut back, 3 bases at V and 6 bases at J, with 10 bases in the middle. The CDR3 covers 12 residues. Germline V gene data show CDR1 as SGDLS and CDR2 as YYNGEE. The CDR3 coding sequence is TGTGCCAGCAGCGGTGGGGGGTCCGAGCAGTACTTC. Translated, it gives CASSGGGSEQYF.

The sample holds a few counts of this clone. This chain links TRBV4-2 with TRBJ2-7; D not certain. Germline V gene lookup returns CDR1 LGHNA and CDR2 YNFKEQ. Trimming took 1 base from V and 1 from J, leaving 11 bases between them. This CDR3 region has 15 residues. The DNA for the CDR3 is TGTGCCAGCAGCCAAGCCGCGGCCTTATCCTACGAGCAGTACTTC. Encoded protein: CASSQAAALSYEQYF.

The gene calls are TRBV6-1 and TRBJ1-2; weak D call: TRBD1 (6 bases). V was trimmed by 1 base and J by 9 bases, leaving 15 bases between them. The CDR3 covers 14 residues. Germline assignment: CDR1 MNHNS and CDR2 SASEGT. The CDR3 DNA sequence: TGTGCCAGCAGTGAAGTTAACAGGGACATGAGCTACACCTTC. Amino acids: CASSEVNRDMSYTF.

This clone was counted a single time. In DNA form, the CDR3 reads TGTGCCACCAGCAGAGCCGGGACAGGCTCCTACGAGCAGTACTTC. It encodes CATSRAGTGSYEQYF. The V gene is TRBV15, the J gene TRBJ2-7; TRBD1 agrees at 8 bases. J lost 0 bases, V lost 1 base, and 2 bases had no gene match. Per the germline V gene, CDR1 is LNHNV and CDR2 is YYDKDF (reference sequence). This CDR3 is 15 amino acids long.

The V call is TRBV7-8, the J call TRBJ2-3, with D tentatively TRBD1 (9 bases). The CDR3 sequence is 22 residues long. Deletions cut 5 bases from V and 2 bases from J, with 35 bases between. The V gene's germline CDR1 is SGHVS and CDR2 FQNEAQ. CDR3 in amino acids: CASSPIGLWGSGTGTATDTQYF. In DNA, the CDR3 is TGTGCCAGCAGCCCAATTGGCCTCTGGGGTAGCGGGACAGGGACAGCCACAGATACGCAGTATTTT.

DNA for the CDR3: TGTGCTAGTGGTTCTGGGACAGGGAAAGAAGCTTTCTTT. Protein product: CASGSGTGKEAFF. The chain has TRBV12-5 and TRBJ1-1; 9 bases line up with TRBD1. There are 13 residues in the CDR3. V shed 4 bases, J shed 8 bases, and the junction held 5 bases outside the gene matches. Germline CDR1 is LGHNT and CDR2 is FRNRAP. Drawing the rest from reference TRBV12-5 and TRBJ1-1, the complete variable domain is DARVTQTPRHKVTEMGQEVTMRCQPILGHNTVFWYRQTMMQGLELLAYFRNRAPLDDSGMPKDRFSAEMPDATLATLKIQPSEPRDSAVYFCASGSGTGKEAFFGQGTRLTVV.

As concerns this clone: An end of the junction differs from the germline gene, which may be a read error. The V gene is TRBV5-5, the J gene TRBJ2-7; D unclear. The CDR3 extends over 14 amino acids. In germline, CDR1 is SGHKS, CDR2 YYEKEE (reference sequence). This CDR3 is CASSLAGVSYGQYF. The CDR3 DNA reads TGTGCCAGCAGCTTGGCAGGTGTGAGTTACGGGCAGTACTTC.

The chain is built from TRBV19 and TRBJ1-3; the match to TRBD1 covers 8 bases. Germline V gives CDR1 LNHDA, CDR2 SQIVND (reference sequence). This CDR3 spans 16 amino acids. Trimming cost V 9 bases and J 1 base; bases outside gene matches: 11. In nucleotides, the CDR3 is TGTGCCAGCCAACCCATTACAGGGGGATCTGGAAACACCATATATTTT. This codes for CASQPITGGSGNTIYF.